The 20 T cell receptor beta chains presented below share a single source sample, sequenced in a study of vaccination effects on CD4 cells after COVID-19. Antigen-specific CD4+ T cells expanded by the ViraFEST assay with viral peptide pools were then sequenced. It was after nine to ten days of culture that CD4+ T cells were isolated. Vaccination of participants consisted of two doses of either the BNT162b2 or mRNA-1273 vaccine. Profiling relied on immunoSEQ multiplex PCR, and the TCRdb table lists in-frame clones only, not all of them. This table has 20,000 or so clones, around 76% appearing once. Their specific antigens are unknown. Sequencing was performed on CD4+ T cells from PBMCs cultured with HCoV-229E spike peptides, taken after COVID-19 vaccination. These receptors were taken from a human donor who received a COVID-19 vaccine.

V is TRBV19 and J is TRBJ2-5; 8 bases match TRBD2. The V gene's germline CDR1 is LNHDA and CDR2 SQIVND (reference sequence). This CDR3 contains 13 residues. V trimming: 6 bases; J trimming: 3 bases; junction bases outside the gene matches: 3. CDR3 sequence reads: CASRNSGEETQYF. CDR3 DNA: TGTGCCAGTAGGAATAGCGGGGAAGAGACCCAGTACTTC.

The rearrangement links TRBV7-9 to TRBJ2-7; D gene unclear. Trimming left V 5 bases short and J 0 bases short, with 5 bases between. This CDR3 contains 12 residues. Looked up from germline, CDR1 is SEHNR and CDR2 is FQNEAQ (reference sequence). The CDR3, as DNA: TGTGCCAGCAGCCAGAGCTCCTACGAGCAGTACTTC. It translates to CASSQSSYEQYF.

The chain has TRBV27 and TRBJ1-1; D may be TRBD1 (5 bases). The V gene's germline CDR1 is MNHEY and CDR2 SMNVEV (reference sequence). Deletions cut 5 bases from V and 0 bases from J, with 13 bases between. There are 15 residues in the CDR3. In nucleotides, the CDR3 is TGTGCCAGCAGTCCGGGGACGGTCATGAACACTGAAGCTTTCTTT. Protein: CASSPGTVMNTEAFF.

The chain carries TRBV25-1 and TRBJ2-3; 11 nucleotides align to TRBD2. The V and J ends lost 6 bases and 3 bases, in that order; junction bases with no gene match: 5. The CDR3 contains 15 residues. The germline gives CDR1 MGHDK, CDR2 SYGVNS. CDR3 amino acids: CASRSLAGGTDTQYF. The CDR3, as DNA: TGTGCCAGCAGATCGCTAGCGGGAGGTACAGATACGCAGTATTTT.

This clone was observed a single time. CDR3 DNA sequence: TGTGCCAGCAGCTTTGCCCCCCTCGACAGGGTGAATGAAAAACTGTTTTTT. It specifies CASSFAPLDRVNEKLFF. The chain couples TRBV7-2 to TRBJ1-4; 7 bases are shared with TRBD1. Germline values: CDR1 SGHTA, CDR2 FQGNSA. The length of the CDR3 is 17 residues. With 3 bases clipped from V and 5 bases from J, the junction kept 12 bases outside the gene matches.

The chain has TRBV6-4 and TRBJ2-1; 13 bases are shared with TRBD2. Germline V lookup: CDR1 MRHNA, CDR2 SNTAGT. Trimming cost V 2 bases and J 7 bases; bases outside gene matches: 2. The CDR3 has 15 amino acids. The CDR3 here is CASSDTSGGANEQFF. For the CDR3, the DNA is TGTGCCAGCAGTGACACTAGCGGGGGGGCGAATGAGCAGTTCTTC.

This clone has just one count. The J gene is TRBJ1-6, the V gene TRBV10-3, with 9 bases identical to TRBD1. After removal of 3 bases from V and 9 bases from J, the junction contained 6 bases not matched to a gene. CDR1 ENHRY and CDR2 SYGVKD come from the germline V gene. This CDR3 is 15 amino acids long. DNA of the CDR3: TGTGCCATCAGTGATACCGGGACAGGGACTTCACCCCTCCACTTT. Its protein is CAISDTGTGTSPLHF.

This sequence joins TRBV6-6 and TRBJ1-5; the D is unclear. The germline V and J ends were trimmed by 5 bases and 1 base, with 6 bases remaining between them. The CDR3 spans 13 residues. CDR1 and CDR2 (germline): MNHNY, SVGAGI (reference sequence). The CDR3 spells CASSVWSNQPQHF. The CDR3 DNA sequence: TGTGCCAGCAGTGTATGGAGCAATCAGCCCCAGCATTTT.

The rearrangement joins TRBV5-6 to TRBJ1-2; D ambiguous. Trimming took off 4 bases at V and 6 bases at J, with 10 bases between the two ends. Per the germline V gene, CDR1 is SGHDT and CDR2 is YYEEEE. The CDR3 totals 12 residues. CDR3 residues: CASSPTWDGYTF. CDR3 DNA: TGTGCCAGCAGCCCAACGTGGGATGGCTACACCTTC.

The rearrangement uses TRBV3-1 (or the pseudogene TRBV3-2) and TRBJ1-3, with TRBD1 matching over 7 bases. CDR1 and CDR2 from the germline V gene are LGHDT and YNNKEL (reference sequence). Losses at the gene ends were 0 bases for V and 8 bases for J; bases not matched to a gene: 4. CDR3 size: 14 residues. The CDR3 is CASSQEAGGYTIYF. CDR3 sequence (DNA): TGTGCCAGCAGCCAAGAGGCAGGGGGGTACACCATATATTTT.

V and J are TRBV18 and TRBJ1-5; D remains unclear. The CDR3 runs 12 residues. Germline CDR1 KGHSH, CDR2 LQKENI. V lost 4 bases, J lost 9 bases, and 10 bases lay in between. CDR3 amino acids: CASSRVEGPQHF. Written as DNA, the CDR3 is TGTGCCAGCTCACGGGTCGAAGGGCCCCAGCATTTT.

The chain carries TRBV14 and TRBJ1-3; no firm D call. Deletions cut 2 bases from V and 0 bases from J, with 8 bases between. The CDR3 contains 15 residues. Germline loops: CDR1 SGHDN, CDR2 FVKESK. As DNA, the CDR3 is TGTGCCAGCAGCCAACAGCCTTCCTCTGGAAACACCATATATTTT. Its translation is CASSQQPSSGNTIYF.

This clone was recorded a few times. The rearrangement joins TRBV19 to TRBJ1-2; TRBD1 matches at 7 bases. The CDR3 has 15 amino acids. Germline V gene data show CDR1 as LNHDA and CDR2 as SQIVND (reference sequence). The J segment lost 0 bases and the V segment lost 3 bases, leaving 4 bases of the junction unmatched. In DNA form, the CDR3 reads TGTGCCAGTAGTATGGGCAGGGGGGCTAACTATGGCTACACCTTC. It is translated as CASSMGRGANYGYTF.

V is TRBV5-1 and J is TRBJ2-7, with 10 bases fitting TRBD1. CDR1 is SGHRS, CDR2 YFSETQ, per germline. V lost 0 bases, J lost 3 bases, and 3 bases stayed unmatched. The CDR3 totals 15 residues. The CDR3 bases are TGCGCCAGCAGCTTGGAGGGACAGGGGTTCTACGAGCAGTACTTC. Translation: CASSLEGQGFYEQYF.

CDR3 sequence: CASSTQLYTNTGELFF. As DNA, the CDR3 is TGTGCCAGTAGTACGCAGTTATATACGAACACCGGGGAGCTGTTTTTT. This rearrangement joins TRBV19 to TRBJ2-2, with D unclear. The CDR3 length is 16 residues. Germline CDR1 and CDR2: LNHDA and SQIVND (reference sequence). V was clipped by 4 bases and J by 0 bases, with 12 bases between them.

This rearrangement joins TRBV19 to TRBJ2-4; 7 bases fit TRBD1. CDR1 is LNHDA, CDR2 SQIVND, per germline (reference sequence). J was trimmed by 4 bases and V by 3 bases; bases with no gene match: 3. There are 14 residues in the CDR3. In DNA form, the CDR3 reads TGTGCCAGTAGTATTGGACAGGTTAAAAACATTCAGTACTTC. Its protein product is CASSIGQVKNIQYF. The full variable domain, completed using reference TRBV19 and TRBJ2-4, is DGGITQSPKYLFRKEGQNVTLSCEQNLNHDAMYWYRQDPGQGLRLIYYSQIVNDFQKGDIAEGYSVSREKKESFPLTVTSAQKNPTAFYLCASSIGQVKNIQYFGAGTRLSVL.

This chain connects TRBV14 to TRBJ2-3, with a tentative D call TRBD2 (6 bases). V was shortened by 5 bases and J by 2 bases, with 17 bases between the two germline ends. This CDR3 has 16 amino acids. From germline, CDR1 is SGHDN and CDR2 FVKESK. The CDR3 protein is CASSGRTTFTTDTQYF. CDR3 nucleotides: TGTGCCAGCAGCGGACGGACTACTTTCACCACAGATACGCAGTATTTT.

The chain couples TRBV24-1 to TRBJ1-2, with D possibly being TRBD1 (5 bases). The length of the CDR3 is 20 residues. Germline V gives CDR1 KGHDR, CDR2 SFDVKD. Trimming stripped 8 bases from V and 4 bases from J, with 34 bases between. The CDR3 loop is CATNEGRPPERFRGGYGYTF. CDR3 nucleotides: TGTGCCACCAATGAGGGTAGGCCCCCAGAAAGATTCCGGGGGGGCTATGGCTACACCTTC.

The chain uses TRBV5-1 and TRBJ2-3, with D perhaps assigned TRBD1 or TRBD2 (5 bases each). Germline assignment: CDR1 SGHRS and CDR2 YFSETQ. The CDR3 is 16 amino acids. Trimming removed 4 bases from V and 2 bases from J, with 17 bases in between. The CDR3, as DNA: TGCGCCAGCAGCCCCCGGTGGGTAGGGACCACAGATACGCAGTATTTT. This sequence encodes CASSPRWVGTTDTQYF.

V usage is TRBV29-1 and J usage is TRBJ2-5; 7 positions match TRBD2. The CDR3 extends over 13 amino acids. J gave up 5 bases and V 7 bases, and 10 bases lay outside the gene matches. The germline CDR1 and CDR2 sequences are SQVTM and ANQGSEA. The CDR3 bases are TGCAGCGGTGCCGGGGGAGGGGACGAGACCCAGTACTTC. The encoded protein is CSGAGGGDETQYF.